The next 9 T cell receptor beta chains were all read from a single sample in a study of shared clonotypes between healthy human individuals (TCRdb year 2020). The library came from the immunoSEQ multiplex PCR assay. The immuneACCESS repertoire file appears here via TCRdb, limited to in-frame rearrangements. These files lack a portion of the clones; in checked studies, under half of the deficit traces to unresolved V genes, and the cause of the others is not known. The sample records under 2,500,000 clones, under 97% of which are singletons. The leading ten clones occupy roughly 0.13% of the sample. The sequencing sample was made of naive CD4+ T cells sorted from blood. The sample's cell subset or site label, decoded: CD45RA+ positively selected. The receptors stem from a man aged 18 to 29 in good health.

V usage is TRBV5-1 and J usage is TRBJ2-7, with D possibly matching TRBD1 (6 bases). In germline, CDR1 is SGHRS, CDR2 YFSETQ. This CDR3 region has 15 residues. V shed 0 bases and J shed 2 bases, with 12 bases lying between them. CDR3 loop: CASSLARGPTYEQYF. CDR3 bases: TGCGCCAGCAGCTTGGCCAGGGGTCCTACCTACGAGCAGTACTTC.

This chain joins TRBV5-1 and TRBJ2-2, with a tentative D call TRBD2 (5 bases). Germline CDR1 is SGHRS and CDR2 is YFSETQ. V lost 4 bases and J 1 base, leaving 8 bases between the germline ends. The CDR3 contains 14 residues. CDR3 residues: CASSVSVNTGELFF. The DNA of the CDR3 is TGCGCCAGCAGCGTTAGCGTGAACACCGGGGAGCTGTTTTTT.

This clone showed up just once. This chain links TRBV6-1 with TRBJ2-3; 10 bases line up with TRBD1. Germline-derived CDR1 and CDR2 are MNHNS and SASEGT. The V segment lost 7 bases and the J segment 2 bases; nucleotides outside the gene matches: 6. The CDR3 covers 15 residues. As DNA, the CDR3 is TGTGCCAGCACCCCGGGACAGGGGTACACAGATACGCAGTATTTT. It specifies CASTPGQGYTDTQYF.

The chain has TRBV2 and TRBJ2-3; D gene uncertain. The V end lost 6 bases, the J end lost 2 bases, and 21 bases lay between the germline ends. The CDR3 consists of 17 residues. The germline CDR1 and CDR2 sequences are SNHLY and FYNNEI. In DNA, the CDR3 is TGTGCCAGCAGACCATACCGACATAGGTTGGACACAGATACGCAGTATTTT. This sequence encodes CASRPYRHRLDTDTQYF.

This chain uses TRBV5-1 with TRBJ2-5; D gene ambiguous. In germline, CDR1 is SGHRS, CDR2 YFSETQ. This CDR3 region has 14 residues. Deletions cut 2 bases from V and 2 bases from J, with 10 bases between. For the CDR3, the DNA is TGCGCCAGCAGCTTATTAAGACCGCAAGAGACCCAGTACTTC. It translates to CASSLLRPQETQYF.

V and J are TRBV18 and TRBJ2-1; 12 bases match TRBD2. This CDR3 has 18 residues. V lost 3 bases, J lost 0 bases, and 6 bases stayed unmatched. The V gene's germline CDR1 is KGHSH and CDR2 LQKENI. CDR3 residues: CASSPRTSGMSSYNEQFF. The CDR3 nucleotides are TGTGCCAGCTCACCCCGGACTAGCGGGATGAGCTCCTACAATGAGCAGTTCTTC.

This chain joins TRBV27 and TRBJ1-5; 8 bases agree with TRBD1. This CDR3 region has 20 residues. J gave up 4 bases and V 5 bases, and 22 bases lay outside the gene matches. The germline V gene has CDR1 MNHEY and CDR2 SMNVEV (reference sequence). CDR3 bases: TGTGCCAGCAGTCCCCTAGGCAAACATTGGACAGGGTTTGGAAATCAGCCCCAGCATTTT. Protein: CASSPLGKHWTGFGNQPQHF.

J is TRBJ2-7 and V is TRBV21-1; TRBD2 reflects the table's D call only, with no check against the DNA. TRBV21-1 counts as a pseudogene. CDR3 length: 16 residues. This CDR3 reads CASSRRRGRIVYEQYF. DNA for the CDR3: TGTGCCAGCAGCAGGCGGAGAGGGAGGATAGTCTACGAGCAGTACTTC.

The rearrangement links TRBV12-5 to TRBJ1-4, with D uncertain. Germline V gene sequence: CDR1 LGHNT, CDR2 FRNRAP. Between the trimmed V and J ends, which lost 4 bases and 2 bases, there was a span of 17 bases. The CDR3 loop spans 17 amino acids. CDR3 amino acids: CASGSLTGPATNEKLFF. CDR3 bases: TGTGCTAGTGGTTCCCTGACCGGACCCGCGACTAATGAAAAACTGTTTTTT.